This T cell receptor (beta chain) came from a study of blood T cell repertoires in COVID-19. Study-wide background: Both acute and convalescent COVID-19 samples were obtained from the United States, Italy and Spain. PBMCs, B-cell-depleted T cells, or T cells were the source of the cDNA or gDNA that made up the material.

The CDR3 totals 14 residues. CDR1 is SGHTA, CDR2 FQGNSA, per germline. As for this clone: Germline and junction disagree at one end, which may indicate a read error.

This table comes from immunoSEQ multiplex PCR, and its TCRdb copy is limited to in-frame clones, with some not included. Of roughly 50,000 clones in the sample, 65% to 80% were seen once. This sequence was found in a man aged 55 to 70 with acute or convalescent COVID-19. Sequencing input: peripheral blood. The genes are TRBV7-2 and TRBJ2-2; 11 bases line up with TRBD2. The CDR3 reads CASTLAGGFGELFF. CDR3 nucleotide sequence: TGTGCCAGCACCTTAGCGGGAGGGTTCGGGGAGCTGTTTTTT.